The present T cell receptor beta chain was sequenced within a study of identical twins. After template switching added a universal primer site, the resulting cDNA carried unique molecular identifiers. TCRdb independently ran MiXCR on the 5' RACE reads; one entry per CDR3 protein. The sample has 230,000 or so distinct CDR3 sequences; around 8.8% are singletons. In its sample, this clonotype was seen many times. No antigen is known for it. Study observations and caveats: Alpha sequences out of frame and shared by twins had excess low generation probability. Cross-sectional statistical analysis, not tracking of the same donors, underpinned the conclusions. The study found that models underestimated out-of-frame TCR alpha sharing in monozygotic twins.

These records were also assigned to another study, of yellow fever vaccine responses in identical twins.

This TCR was recovered from a woman under 30 in good health. The source material was CD8+ T cells sorted from blood.

The CDR3 bases are TGTGCCAGCAGTCCTGAACCCTACAATGAGCAGTTCTTC. This encodes CASSPEPYNEQFF. This rearrangement joins TRBV12-3 or TRBV12-4 to TRBJ2-1; D gene unclear. The CDR3 has 13 amino acids. Trimming removed 5 bases from V and 2 bases from J, with 7 bases in between.